These 11 T cell receptor beta chains were sequenced from one sample in a study of early T cells in non-severe SARS-CoV-2 infection. TCRdb reprocessed the 5' RACE reads with MiXCR, giving one entry per CDR3 protein. This sample has 50,000 to 60,000 distinct CDR3 sequences, with under 8% found just once. The material was whole blood, obtained at baseline. All receptors come from an adult who was a healthcare worker with PCR-confirmed SARS-CoV-2 infection or an uninfected control (not recorded which).

This clonotype was picked up many times. This chain joins TRBV6-5 and TRBJ1-5, with unresolved D. The germline V gene encodes CDR1 MNHEY and CDR2 SVGAGI. This CDR3 contains 19 residues. The V end was cut by 5 bases, the J end by 0 bases, with 23 bases between. In DNA form, the CDR3 reads TGTGCCAGCAGTCCCGAGCCGTACGACGCCCTTTATAGCAATCAGCCCCAGCATTTT. Translation: CASSPEPYDALYSNQPQHF.

This clonotype has ten or more counts. The rearrangement uses TRBV20-1 and TRBJ1-6; 7 positions match TRBD1. The CDR3 covers 14 residues. Germline-derived CDR1 and CDR2 are DFQATT and SNEGSKA (reference sequence). The J segment lost 10 bases and the V segment lost 2 bases, leaving 8 bases of the junction unmatched. CDR3 sequence (DNA): TGCAGTGCTAGATCCGGTACAGGGGAGTCACCCCTCCACTTT. Translation gives CSARSGTGESPLHF.

The V gene is TRBV14, the J gene TRBJ2-7; 9 bases are a match to TRBD1. Germline V gene lookup returns CDR1 SGHDN and CDR2 FVKESK. Trimming removed 2 bases from V and 5 bases from J; junction bases left unmatched: 7. The CDR3 totals 15 residues. The CDR3 DNA reads TGTGCCAGCAGCCAACATTCGGACAGGGGCCACGAGCAGTACTTC. Amino acids: CASSQHSDRGHEQYF.

Ten or more counts support this clonotype. The chain links TRBV28 to TRBJ1-5; 9 bases are shared with TRBD1. The V and J ends lost 5 bases and 3 bases, in that order; junction bases with no gene match: 11. Per the germline V gene, CDR1 is MDHEN and CDR2 is SYDVKM. CDR3 length: 17 amino acids. The CDR3 region has the DNA TGTGCCAGCAGTCCCCCCGATGGGGACAGGGTCAATCAGCCCCAGCATTTT. The encoded protein is CASSPPDGDRVNQPQHF.

This clonotype came up many times. V and J are TRBV4-2 and TRBJ2-3; 9 nucleotides align to TRBD2. Germline V gene data show CDR1 as LGHNA and CDR2 as YNFKEQ. With V trimmed by 1 base and J by 5 bases, 7 bases remained unmatched. There are 16 residues in the CDR3. This CDR3 reads CASSQGGGGAVDTQYF. The CDR3, as DNA: TGTGCCAGCAGCCAAGGAGGCGGGGGGGCCGTAGATACGCAGTATTTT.

This clonotype has only a few counts. The gene calls are TRBV3-1 and TRBJ2-3; 13 nucleotides align to TRBD2. CDR1 and CDR2 from the germline V gene are LGHDT and YNNKEL (reference sequence). This CDR3 has 18 amino acids. With 2 bases clipped from V and 3 bases from J, the junction kept 8 bases outside the gene matches. As DNA, the CDR3 is TGTGCCAGCAGCCAACTCCAACTAGCGGGGGGGCTAACAGATACGCAGTATTTT. Amino acids: CASSQLQLAGGLTDTQYF.

This clonotype was seen more than once but under ten times. This chain joins TRBV3-1 and TRBJ1-4; no firm D call. V was shortened by 1 base and J by 10 bases, with 10 bases between the two germline ends. This CDR3 has 13 amino acids. Per germline, CDR1 LGHDT and CDR2 YNNKEL (reference sequence). The CDR3 sequence: CASSQGLGRKLFF. CDR3 DNA sequence: TGTGCCAGCAGCCAAGGTCTCGGCCGAAAACTGTTTTTT.

This clonotype was seen at least ten times. The gene calls are TRBV27 and TRBJ1-2; D not resolved. The germline gives CDR1 MNHEY, CDR2 SMNVEV (reference sequence). V was clipped by 0 bases and J by 2 bases, with 13 bases between them. CDR3 length: 16 amino acids. The CDR3 loop is CASSLSIGRRNYGYTF. The CDR3 region has the DNA TGTGCCAGCAGTTTATCGATTGGACGGAGGAACTATGGCTACACCTTC.

This clonotype has just a few counts. V usage is TRBV12-3 or TRBV12-4 and J usage is TRBJ2-3; 14 bases fit TRBD2. This CDR3 has 15 residues. Trimming took 5 bases from V and 6 from J; bases not matched to a gene: 4. CDR3 DNA sequence: TGTGCCAGCAGTCCACGACTAGCGGGGGGGGATACGCAGTATTTT. This sequence encodes CASSPRLAGGDTQYF.

The chain combines TRBV7-2 with TRBJ2-5; D may correspond to TRBD1 or TRBD2 (5 bases each). CDR3 length equals 14 residues. V dropped 7 bases and J dropped 5 bases, with 17 bases sitting between them. In germline, CDR1 is SGHTA, CDR2 FQGNSA. This CDR3 reads CASILRAGAETQYF. In nucleotides, the CDR3 is TGTGCCAGCATACTTAGAGCCGGGGCGGAGACCCAGTACTTC.

This clonotype was seen ten or more times. This chain links TRBV19 with TRBJ2-1; the D is unclear. Germline values: CDR1 LNHDA, CDR2 SQIVND (reference sequence). V lost 10 bases to trimming and J lost 2 bases, with 15 bases between them. There are 14 residues in the CDR3. CDR3 DNA: TGTGCCACCTCAGGACGGTCGACCTACAATGAGCAGTTCTTC. It yields the protein CATSGRSTYNEQFF.